A single sample is the source of the 9 T cell receptor beta chains below, sequenced in a study of PD-L1 blockade in urothelial cancer. Here immunoSEQ multiplex PCR was the method, and the copy in TCRdb shows in-frame clones only, minus some. The sample records more than 85,000 clones, 90% to 95% being singletons. The sequencing used PBMCs, collected around atezolizumab (anti-PD-L1) treatment. The receptors originated from an elderly woman with urothelial cancer.

This clone has a single count. V and J are TRBV28 and TRBJ2-1; 14 positions agree with TRBD2. The CDR3 totals 16 residues. Germline CDR1 reads MDHEN; CDR2 reads SYDVKM. The V and J ends lost 6 bases and 1 base, in that order; junction bases with no gene match: 2. The CDR3 nucleotides are TGTGCCAGCAGCCGGACTAGCGGGAGGTCCTACAATGAGCAGTTCTTC. This gives the protein CASSRTSGRSYNEQFF.

The chain links TRBV9 to TRBJ2-7, with D possibly being TRBD2 (6 bases). Looked up from germline, CDR1 is SGDLS and CDR2 is YYNGEE. The CDR3 covers 15 residues. V lost 4 bases and J 2 bases, leaving 16 bases between the germline ends. The CDR3 DNA reads as TGTGCCAGCAGCCCTTCGAGCGGGCCCACCTACGAGCAGTACTTC. Translation gives CASSPSSGPTYEQYF.

The chain links TRBV6-1 to TRBJ2-1; 12 nucleotides match TRBD1. Germline V gives CDR1 MNHNS, CDR2 SASEGT. V trimming: 8 bases; J trimming: 9 bases; junction bases outside the gene matches: 8. The CDR3 covers 14 residues. The CDR3 DNA follows: TGTGCCAGCGTAAGGGACAGGGGGCTCCGTGAGCAGTTCTTC. This gives the protein CASVRDRGLREQFF.

This clone was detected once. The junction and the germline gene differ at one end; a read error may be behind it. The chain recombines TRBV6-5 with TRBJ2-3; 7 positions match TRBD1. This CDR3 spans 15 amino acids. Germline V gene sequence: CDR1 MNHEY, CDR2 SVGAGI. CDR3 loop: CASSYDRDGTDTQYF. The CDR3 region has the DNA TGTGCCAGCAGTTACGACAGGGACGGCACGGATACGCAGTATTTT.

The gene calls are TRBV9 and TRBJ2-2; no clear D. Trimming shortened V by 0 bases and J by 7 bases, and 4 bases separated the two germline ends. CDR3 length: 12 residues. Germline CDR1 and CDR2: SGDLS and YYNGEE. The CDR3 sequence is CASSVALGELFF. Written as DNA, the CDR3 is TGTGCCAGCAGCGTAGCTCTCGGGGAGCTGTTTTTT.

This sequence joins TRBV30 and TRBJ1-1; the D gene is possibly TRBD1 (6 bases). Germline CDR1 is GTSNPN and CDR2 is SVGIG (reference sequence). The CDR3 consists of 15 residues. V gave up 5 bases and J gave up 4 bases, with 20 bases separating them. CDR3 nucleotide sequence: TGTGCCTGGGGGGAACGGGGGGGGCTGAGCACTGAAGCTTTCTTT. Translation gives CAWGERGGLSTEAFF.

This clone is a singleton in its sample. The rearrangement links TRBV28 to TRBJ1-2; 8 bases are shared with TRBD1. The germline V gene has CDR1 MDHEN and CDR2 SYDVKM. V lost 3 bases, J lost 8 bases, and 14 bases stayed unmatched. The CDR3 has 16 amino acids. In nucleotides, the CDR3 is TGTGCCAGCAGTTTGCTCCGCCTGGACAGGGCCTTCGGCTACACCTTC. Translation: CASSLLRLDRAFGYTF.

This clone was counted only a few times. The gene calls are TRBV6-5 and TRBJ1-1; D remains unclear. Germline V gene data show CDR1 as MNHEY and CDR2 as SVGAGI. The V end lost 0 bases, the J end lost 6 bases, and 8 bases lay between the germline ends. The CDR3 is 13 amino acids. The CDR3 loop is CASSYSIGSEAFF. Here the CDR3 DNA reads TGTGCCAGCAGTTACTCGATCGGGTCTGAAGCTTTCTTT.

V gene TRBV5-1 combines with J gene TRBJ2-3; 10 bases are shared with TRBD2. Germline CDR1 and CDR2: SGHRS and YFSETQ. V was clipped by 0 bases and J by 8 bases; unmatched bases: 6. CDR3 length: 15 amino acids. CDR3 coding DNA: TGCGCCAGCAGCTTGGAGCTAGCGGGAGTCGGTACGCAGTATTTT. The encoded protein is CASSLELAGVGTQYF.